One sample yielded the 18 T cell receptor beta chains listed below, sequenced in a study of T cell responses to AZD1222 COVID-19 vaccine (dated by TCRdb to the early 2020s). The library was built by means of the immunoSEQ multiplex PCR assay. Drawn from immuneACCESS, this table holds only the in-frame rearrangements with V and J called that TCRdb kept. Clones are partly lost; checked studies trace under half to an unresolved V gene and leave the rest unexplained. For this sample there are 130,000 or so clones; roughly nine tenths appear just once. Together, the top ten hold roughly 1.8% of the sample. What this sample's time point label stands for: baseline before first vaccination. Sequencing used peripheral blood, obtained on day 0 of AZD1222 vaccination. The origin of the receptors is an adult in good health.

CDR3: CASSLLSGNQPQHF. The DNA for the CDR3 is TGTGCCAGCAGTCTTCTTTCTGGCAATCAGCCCCAGCATTTT. The chain couples TRBV2 to TRBJ1-5; no clear D. V lost 5 bases to trimming and J lost 2 bases, with 10 bases between them. CDR3 length: 14 residues. Germline CDR1 SNHLY, CDR2 FYNNEI.

The V and J genes are TRBV27 and TRBJ1-1; 12 bases are a match to TRBD1. Trimming took 5 bases from V and 1 from J; bases not matched to a gene: 14. The CDR3 consists of 19 residues. Per germline, CDR1 MNHEY and CDR2 SMNVEV (reference sequence). CDR3: CASSPQSGTGGAGNTEAFF. CDR3 nucleotides: TGTGCCAGCAGTCCCCAGTCCGGGACAGGGGGCGCTGGGAACACTGAAGCTTTCTTT.

J is TRBJ2-7 and V is TRBV11-2; TRBD2 is a possible D gene (5 bases). Between the trimmed V and J ends, which lost 3 bases and 2 bases, there was a span of 8 bases. Germline lookup yields CDR1 SGHAT and CDR2 FQNNGV. The CDR3 is made up of 13 amino acids. The CDR3 loop reads CASSFSGTYEQYV. CDR3 DNA: TGTGCCAGCAGCTTTTCGGGAACCTACGAGCAGTACGTC.

This chain connects TRBV19 to TRBJ1-2; no clear D. The CDR3 runs 15 residues. The V end lost 3 bases, the J end lost 2 bases, and 13 bases lay between the germline ends. Germline loops: CDR1 LNHDA, CDR2 SQIVND (reference sequence). The CDR3 region has the DNA TGTGCCAGTAGTATTTCCCCCAGGACCAACTATGGCTACACCTTC. Its protein is CASSISPRTNYGYTF.

The J gene is TRBJ2-3, the V gene TRBV29-1, with 7 bases that match TRBD1. Germline values: CDR1 SQVTM, CDR2 ANQGSEA. The V segment lost 7 bases and the J segment 7 bases; nucleotides outside the gene matches: 8. The CDR3 spans 12 residues. CDR3 DNA sequence: TGCAGCGGGAACGAGGGGGCAAATACGCAGTATTTT. The encoded protein is CSGNEGANTQYF.

CDR3 region: CASSLGWVAGELFF. The CDR3 DNA follows: TGTGCCAGCAGCTTAGGCTGGGTAGCCGGGGAGCTGTTTTTT. This chain joins TRBV7-2 and TRBJ2-2; D gene unclear. V lost 1 base and J lost 6, with 9 bases in between. Germline CDR1 reads SGHTA; CDR2 reads FQGNSA. The CDR3 covers 14 residues.

The V call is TRBV4-1, the J call TRBJ2-7; possibly TRBD2 for D (5 bases). CDR3 length: 14 amino acids. V shed 1 base and J shed 0 bases, with 7 bases lying between them. The germline gives CDR1 MGHRA, CDR2 YSYEKL. As DNA, the CDR3 is TGCGCCAGCAGCCAAGGGACTCTCTCCTACGAGCAGTACTTC. This gives the protein CASSQGTLSYEQYF.

This chain connects TRBV11-2 to TRBJ1-1; D is undetermined. The CDR3 is 12 residues long. The germline CDR1 and CDR2 sequences are SGHAT and FQNNGV. V lost 3 bases and J 4 bases, leaving 6 bases between the germline ends. The CDR3 reads CASSFHRTEAFF. CDR3 sequence (DNA): TGTGCCAGCAGCTTTCATCGCACTGAAGCTTTCTTT.

The chain links TRBV15 to TRBJ2-5, with 7 nucleotides matching TRBD1. CDR1 and CDR2 from the germline V gene are LNHNV and YYDKDF (reference sequence). The CDR3 runs to 13 residues. Trimming cost V 5 bases and J 7 bases; bases outside gene matches: 7. The CDR3 sequence is CATSLQGGRTQYF. Here the CDR3 DNA reads TGTGCCACCAGCCTCCAAGGGGGCCGGACCCAGTACTTC.

The V and J genes are TRBV6-5 and TRBJ1-4, with 9 bases fitting TRBD1. V dropped 4 bases and J dropped 12; count of bases not matched to a gene: 12. Germline values: CDR1 MNHEY, CDR2 SVGAGI. CDR3 size: 15 residues. The CDR3 nucleotides read TGTGCCAGCAGTTTACAGGGGGCCCCTCTTGGACAACTGTTTTTT. Amino acid sequence: CASSLQGAPLGQLFF.

This clone turned up a few times. V usage is TRBV10-1 and J usage is TRBJ2-7; D is ambiguous. CDR3 length: 11 amino acids. V was clipped by 4 bases and J by 3 bases, with 4 bases between them. Per germline, CDR1 WNHNN and CDR2 SYGVQD (reference sequence). The CDR3 coding sequence is TGCGCCAGCAGTGCCGGCTACGAGCAGTACTTC. Its translation is CASSAGYEQYF.

The count of this clone is one. The chain has TRBV7-8 and TRBJ1-2; TRBD1 is a possible D gene (5 bases). This CDR3 has 14 amino acids. Germline CDR1 is SGHVS and CDR2 is FQNEAQ. V lost 7 bases and J 4 bases, leaving 16 bases between the germline ends. This CDR3 is CASTRGGNPYGYTF. The CDR3 bases are TGTGCCAGCACCCGTGGGGGGAATCCCTATGGCTACACCTTC.

The chain carries TRBV10-3 and TRBJ1-2; 8 bases are a match to TRBD1. The CDR3 is 15 residues long. Trimming at V came to 3 bases and at J to 4 bases, leaving 7 bases not matched to a gene. Germline assignment: CDR1 ENHRY and CDR2 SYGVKD. The CDR3 protein is CAISDSGQGAYGYTF. The CDR3 nucleotides are TGTGCCATCAGTGATTCCGGACAGGGTGCCTATGGCTACACCTTC.

Regarding this clone: This may be a read error: a much more frequent sequence differs by one nucleotide. The chain employs TRBV2 and TRBJ2-1; 10 bases align to TRBD2. Germline loops: CDR1 SNHLY, CDR2 FYNNEI. This CDR3 region has 15 residues. V was clipped by 5 bases and J by 2 bases; unmatched bases: 3. The CDR3, as DNA: TGTGCCAGCAGTCCAACTAGCGGGGCCTACAATGAGCAGTTCTTC. Its protein is CASSPTSGAYNEQFF.

This chain connects TRBV19 to TRBJ1-2; weak D call: TRBD1 (6 bases). The CDR3 totals 13 residues. V lost 3 bases and J 4 bases, leaving 9 bases between the germline ends. Germline loops: CDR1 LNHDA, CDR2 SQIVND (reference sequence). In DNA, the CDR3 is TGTGCCAGTAGTATCGGACAGCCCTATGGCTACACCTTC. It encodes CASSIGQPYGYTF.

The V gene is TRBV19, the J gene TRBJ1-2, with D tentatively TRBD1 (5 bases). From germline, CDR1 is LNHDA and CDR2 SQIVND (reference sequence). The CDR3 has 14 amino acids. Between the trimmed V and J ends, which lost 10 bases and 4 bases, there was a span of 19 bases. Here the CDR3 DNA reads TGTGCCACTCAAGGCGGGGGTTCGTCCTATGGCTACACCTTC. Its translation: CATQGGGSSYGYTF.

The chain is built from TRBV6-1 and TRBJ2-5; TRBD2 matches at 13 bases. The CDR3 spans 14 residues. The germline gives CDR1 MNHNS, CDR2 SASEGT. J gave up 13 bases and V 0 bases, and 5 bases lay outside the gene matches. CDR3 DNA sequence: TGTGCCAGCAGTGAAGCAACTAGCGGGGGGGCTCGGTACTTC. Residues: CASSEATSGGARYF.

V gene TRBV19 combines with J gene TRBJ1-5, with unresolved D. V lost 10 bases and J 11 bases, leaving 12 bases between the germline ends. The CDR3 has 10 amino acids. Germline V gene sequence: CDR1 LNHDA, CDR2 SQIVND (reference sequence). The CDR3 nucleotides are TGTGCCACCGAAAACGGGGCCCAGCATTTT. This sequence encodes CATENGAQHF.